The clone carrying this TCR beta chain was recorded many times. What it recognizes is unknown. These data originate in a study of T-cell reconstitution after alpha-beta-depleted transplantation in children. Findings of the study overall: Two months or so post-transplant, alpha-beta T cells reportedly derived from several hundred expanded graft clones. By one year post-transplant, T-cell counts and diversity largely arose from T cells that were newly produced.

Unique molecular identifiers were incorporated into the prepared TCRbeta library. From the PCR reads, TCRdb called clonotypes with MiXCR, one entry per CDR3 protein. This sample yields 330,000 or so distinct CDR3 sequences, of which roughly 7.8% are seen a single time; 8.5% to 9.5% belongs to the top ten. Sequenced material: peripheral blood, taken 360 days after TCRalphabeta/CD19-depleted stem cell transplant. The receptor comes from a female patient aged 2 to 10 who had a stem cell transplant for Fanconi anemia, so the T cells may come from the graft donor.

The DNA for the CDR3 is TGTGCCAGCGGCCCTCGGATAGCGGGGGGGACAGATACGCAGTATTTT. As protein: CASGPRIAGGTDTQYF. The chain uses TRBV28 and TRBJ2-3; 11 nucleotides line up with TRBD2. In germline, CDR1 is MDHEN, CDR2 SYDVKM. This CDR3 has 16 amino acids. Losses at the gene ends were 8 bases for V and 3 bases for J; bases not matched to a gene: 10.